This note documents a single T cell receptor (beta chain) sequence. Antigen unknown. For every sample, eight separate reactions were used to make cDNA. Nested PCRs (about 15 and 9 cycles, two total) were applied to TCRalpha and TCRbeta cDNA. Reanalyzing the 5' RACE reads, TCRdb keeps one entry per CDR3 protein, without DNA. The sample has about 300,000 distinct CDR3 sequences. Germline values: CDR1 KGHDR, CDR2 SFDVKD. The CDR3 sequence is 15 residues long. The entry originates in a study of monozygotic twins with inflammatory bowel disease. Findings and caveats of the study: Clonotype overlap with others was lower in IBD patients than in healthy twins, a difference that was greatest with disease activity.

The sequence was collected from a human donor with ulcerative colitis or Crohn's disease, or a healthy co-twin of an affected twin (not recorded which). The sample was blood. The J gene is TRBJ2-7, the V gene TRBV24-1; TCRdb's D call, TRBD1, is unchecked because there is no DNA. The CDR3 loop is CATSDHRGLTYEQYF.